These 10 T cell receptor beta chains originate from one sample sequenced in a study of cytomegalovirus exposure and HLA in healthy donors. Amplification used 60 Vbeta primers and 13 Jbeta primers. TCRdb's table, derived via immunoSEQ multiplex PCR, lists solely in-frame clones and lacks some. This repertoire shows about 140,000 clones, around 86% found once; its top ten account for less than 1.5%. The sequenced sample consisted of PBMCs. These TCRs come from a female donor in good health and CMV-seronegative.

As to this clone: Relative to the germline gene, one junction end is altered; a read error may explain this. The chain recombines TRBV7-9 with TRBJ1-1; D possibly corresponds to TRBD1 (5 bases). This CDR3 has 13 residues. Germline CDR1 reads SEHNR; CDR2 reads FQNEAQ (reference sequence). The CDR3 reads CSSSLGRDTEAFF. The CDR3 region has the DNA TGTTCCAGCAGCTTAGGCAGGGACACTGAAGCTTTCTTT.

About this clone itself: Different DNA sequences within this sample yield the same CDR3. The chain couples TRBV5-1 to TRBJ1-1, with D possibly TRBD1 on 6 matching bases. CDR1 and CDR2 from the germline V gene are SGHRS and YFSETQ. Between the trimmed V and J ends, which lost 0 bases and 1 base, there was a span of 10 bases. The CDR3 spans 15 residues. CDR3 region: CASSLVGGGNTEAFF. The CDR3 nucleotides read TGCGCCAGCAGCTTGGTAGGGGGGGGGAACACTGAAGCTTTCTTT. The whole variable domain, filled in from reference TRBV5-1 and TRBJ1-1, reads KAGVTQTPRYLIKTRGQQVTLSCSPISGHRSVSWYQQTPGQGLQFLFEYFSETQRNKGNFPGRFSGRQFSNSRSEMNVSTLELGDSALYLCASSLVGGGNTEAFFGQGTRLTVV.

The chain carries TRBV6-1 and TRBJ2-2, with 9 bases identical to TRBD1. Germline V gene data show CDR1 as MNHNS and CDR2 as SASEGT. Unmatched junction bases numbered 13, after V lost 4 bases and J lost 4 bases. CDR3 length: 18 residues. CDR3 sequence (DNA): TGTGCCAGCAGTGGGCGAAGTAGCGGACAGGGGATCACCGGGGAGCTGTTTTTT. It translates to CASSGRSSGQGITGELFF.

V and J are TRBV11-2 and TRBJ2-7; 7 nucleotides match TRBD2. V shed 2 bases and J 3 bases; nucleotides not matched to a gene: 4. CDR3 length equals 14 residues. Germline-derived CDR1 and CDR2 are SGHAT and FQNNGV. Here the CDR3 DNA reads TGTGCCAGCAGCTTAAGCGGGAAAATCTACGAGCAGTACTTC. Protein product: CASSLSGKIYEQYF.

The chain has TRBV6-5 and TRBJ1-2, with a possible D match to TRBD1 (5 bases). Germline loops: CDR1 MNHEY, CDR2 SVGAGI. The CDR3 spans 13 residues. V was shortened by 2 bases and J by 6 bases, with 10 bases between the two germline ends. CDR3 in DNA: TGTGCCAGCAGTTACCACCAGGGTAATGGCTACACCTTC. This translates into CASSYHQGNGYTF.

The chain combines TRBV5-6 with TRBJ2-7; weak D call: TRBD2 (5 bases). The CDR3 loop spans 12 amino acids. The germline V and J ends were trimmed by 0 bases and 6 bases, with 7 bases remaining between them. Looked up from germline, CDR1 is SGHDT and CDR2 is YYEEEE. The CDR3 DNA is TGTGCCAGCAGCTTGGGGGAGCGCGAGCAGTACTTC. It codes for CASSLGEREQYF.

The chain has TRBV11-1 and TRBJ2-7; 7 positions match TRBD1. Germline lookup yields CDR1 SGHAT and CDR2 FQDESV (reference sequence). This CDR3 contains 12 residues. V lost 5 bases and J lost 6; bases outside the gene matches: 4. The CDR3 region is CASSPTGVEQYF. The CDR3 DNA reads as TGTGCCAGCAGCCCTACAGGGGTCGAGCAGTACTTC.

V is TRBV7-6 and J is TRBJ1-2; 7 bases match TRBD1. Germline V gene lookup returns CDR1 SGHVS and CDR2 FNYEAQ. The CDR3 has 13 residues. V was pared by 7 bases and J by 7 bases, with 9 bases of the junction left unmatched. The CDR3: CASTSDRESGYTF. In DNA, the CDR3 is TGTGCCAGCACCTCCGACAGGGAGTCTGGCTACACCTTC.

The CDR3 spells CASRGAPNTEAFF. CDR3 in DNA: TGTGCCAGCAGAGGGGCCCCGAACACTGAAGCTTTCTTT. The gene calls are TRBV6-1 and TRBJ1-1, with D maybe TRBD1 (5 bases). Germline loops: CDR1 MNHNS, CDR2 SASEGT. The ends were cut back, 6 bases at V and 1 base at J, with 9 bases in the middle. CDR3 size: 13 residues.

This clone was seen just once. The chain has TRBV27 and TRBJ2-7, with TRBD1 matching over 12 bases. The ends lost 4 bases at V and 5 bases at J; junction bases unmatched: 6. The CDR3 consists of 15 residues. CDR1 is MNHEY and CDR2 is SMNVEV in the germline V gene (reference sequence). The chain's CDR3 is CASSSRDRGLHEQYF. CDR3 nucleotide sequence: TGTGCCAGCAGTTCCCGGGACAGGGGGCTCCACGAGCAGTACTTC.